This T cell receptor beta chain derives from a study of T-cell reconstitution after alpha-beta-depleted transplantation in children. Preparation of the TCRbeta library involved a method that used unique molecular identifiers. TCRdb re-analysed the PCR reads in MiXCR, keeping a single row per CDR3 protein. The table has hundreds of thousands of distinct CDR3 sequences, 10% to 13% seen once. This clonotype was counted between two and nine times. The source material was PBMCs from the stem cell graft donor, sampled from the stem cell graft. This receptor was identified in a human donor who donated a stem cell graft to a child with acute myeloid leukemia.

CDR3 residues: CASSLRDRGPYNEQFF. The CDR3 DNA follows: TGTGCCAGCAGCTTACGGGACAGGGGCCCCTACAATGAGCAGTTCTTC. This sequence joins TRBV11-3 and TRBJ2-1; TRBD1 aligns across 10 bases. Looked up from germline, CDR1 is SGHNT and CDR2 is YENEEA. Germline trimming cut 2 bases from V and 2 bases from J; bases unmatched to any gene: 3. The CDR3 length is 16 residues.